This entry features one T cell receptor (beta chain) sequence. The sample belongs to a study of blood T cell repertoires in COVID-19. About the study: Samples came from the United States, Italy and Spain, spanning acute and convalescent COVID-19. T cells, B-cell-depleted T cells, or PBMCs supplied cDNA or gDNA.

V trimming: 3 bases; J trimming: 13 bases; junction bases outside the gene matches: 12. The CDR3 has 14 residues. The germline gives CDR1 WNHNN, CDR2 SYGVQD (reference sequence). TCRdb keeps only in-frame clones here, not all; method: immunoSEQ multiplex PCR. The sample carries around 280,000 clones, around 89% recorded once. The TCR sequence derives from a woman between 18 and 29 years old with acute COVID-19. This chain links TRBV10-1 with TRBJ2-1; 7 bases are shared with TRBD1. Sequencing input: PBMCs or T cells enriched from blood (not recorded which). CDR3 coding DNA: TGCGCCAGCAGTGACCCAGGACAGGTCTTGGGTCAGTTCTTC. This codes for CASSDPGQVLGQFF.